These 2 T cell receptor beta chains share one sample of origin, sequenced in a study of blood T cell repertoires in COVID-19. Assay: immunoSEQ multiplex PCR; the TCRdb copy retains only in-frame clones and omits some. The profile shows 200,000 or so clones, about 80% of them singletons. The sample was peripheral blood. These receptors were obtained from a human donor with acute or convalescent COVID-19. The donor label of this sample is uncertain.

The genes are TRBV18 and TRBJ2-4, with a possible D match to TRBD2 (5 bases). Trimming shortened V by 0 bases and J by 0 bases, and 9 bases separated the two germline ends. The V gene's germline CDR1 is KGHSH and CDR2 LQKENI. This CDR3 has 16 residues. This CDR3 is CASSPPLLGAKNIQYF. CDR3 nucleotide sequence: TGTGCCAGCTCACCACCGTTACTAGGAGCCAAAAACATTCAGTACTTC. Supplemented by reference TRBV18 and TRBJ2-4, the full variable domain reads NAGVMQNPRHLVRRRGQEARLRCSPMKGHSHVYWYRQLPEEGLKFMVYLQKENIIDESGMPKERFSAEFPKEGPSILRIQQVVRGDSAAYFCASSPPLLGAKNIQYFGAGTRLSVL.

Ten or more counts support this clone. The chain uses TRBV6-2 or TRBV6-3 and TRBJ2-7; 8 nucleotides line up with TRBD1. Germline assignment: CDR1 MNHEY and CDR2 SVGEGT. With V trimmed by 4 bases and J by 5 bases, 7 bases remained unmatched. This CDR3 contains 14 residues. The DNA of the CDR3 is TGTGCCAGCAGTTCGGGACAGGTTTTTCACGAGCAGTACTTC. This translates into CASSSGQVFHEQYF.